A single sample is the source of the 26 T cell receptor beta chains below, sequenced in a study of CD8 T cells in Susac syndrome (dated by TCRdb to between 2019 and 2020). The library came from the immunoSEQ multiplex PCR assay. RNA was extracted using the RNeasy kit, and about 0.45 to 1 ug of the RNA was reverse transcribed with random hexamers. TCRdb took the public reads, trimmed them with fastp at Q25, ran MiXCR for clone calling and kept in-frame beta chains. A single entry per CDR3 protein holds the most common genes and DNA from its merged rows. This sample gives 56,000 or so distinct CDR3 sequences in total; about 95% of them show up just once. Of the sample, about 0.75% falls within the top ten clones. What was sequenced was CD8+ T cells from PBMCs. The receptors here all came from a human donor with Susac syndrome.

The chain employs TRBV27 and TRBJ1-5; the D is unclear. In germline, CDR1 is MNHEY, CDR2 SMNVEV (reference sequence). V lost 6 bases and J lost 4, with 7 bases in between. The CDR3 is 12 amino acids. The CDR3 reads CASSRPNQPQHF. DNA for the CDR3: TGTGCCAGCAGCCGACCGAATCAGCCCCAGCATTTT.

This clonotype was seen a single time. The genes are TRBV7-9 and TRBJ2-2; 7 nucleotides line up with TRBD1. Germline CDR1 and CDR2: SEHNR and FQNEAQ (reference sequence). This CDR3 contains 17 residues. Losses at the gene ends were 5 bases for V and 2 bases for J; bases not matched to a gene: 11. CDR3 protein: CASSPPQGDSNTGELFF. In DNA, the CDR3 is TGTGCCAGCAGCCCCCCTCAGGGGGACAGTAACACCGGGGAGCTGTTTTTT.

This chain connects TRBV9 to TRBJ2-5; 12 nucleotides agree with TRBD2. The V gene end was trimmed by 2 bases and the J gene end by 2 bases; junction bases not matched to a gene: 4. The germline gives CDR1 SGDLS, CDR2 YYNGEE. The CDR3 has 16 amino acids. The CDR3 DNA reads as TGTGCCAGCAGCGTGACTAGCGGGGGCTTACAAGAGACCCAGTACTTC. Translated, it gives CASSVTSGGLQETQYF.

The rearrangement uses TRBV6-1 and TRBJ2-3, with D possibly TRBD2 on 5 matching bases. The germline V gene encodes CDR1 MNHNS and CDR2 SASEGT. The CDR3 sequence is 16 residues long. V was trimmed by 0 bases and J by 0 bases, leaving 10 bases between them. The CDR3 sequence: CASSEASSPSTDTQYF. The CDR3 DNA sequence: TGTGCCAGCAGTGAAGCGTCTAGCCCTAGCACAGATACGCAGTATTTT.

The J gene is TRBJ2-7, the V gene TRBV4-3; tentatively, D is TRBD1 or TRBD2 (5 bases each). Trimming left V 0 bases short and J 6 bases short, with 9 bases between. This CDR3 region has 13 residues. Germline V gene lookup returns CDR1 LGHNA and CDR2 YSLEER. The CDR3 DNA follows: TGCGCCAGCAGCCAAGAGGGGGTGGCCGAGCAGTACTTC. As protein: CASSQEGVAEQYF.

This chain connects TRBV30 to TRBJ2-1; the D is unclear. Germline assignment: CDR1 GTSNPN and CDR2 SVGIG (reference sequence). V lost 5 bases and J 4 bases, leaving 3 bases between the germline ends. The length of the CDR3 is 10 residues. The CDR3 DNA sequence: TGTGCCTGGGCATACAATGAGCAGTTCTTC. It encodes CAWAYNEQFF.

Only a few counts were recorded for this clonotype. The chain combines TRBV3-1 with TRBJ2-7; D gene ambiguous. CDR1 is LGHDT, CDR2 YNNKEL, per germline (reference sequence). The CDR3 covers 15 residues. V dropped 0 bases and J dropped 3 bases, with 12 bases sitting between them. The CDR3 nucleotides are TGTGCCAGCAGCCAAGATCCAGTCCCGGACTACGAGCAGTACTTC. This sequence encodes CASSQDPVPDYEQYF.

The chain uses TRBV6-2 or TRBV6-3 and TRBJ2-3; D perhaps matches TRBD2 (5 bases). V was pared by 4 bases and J by 0 bases, with 8 bases between. Germline loops: CDR1 MNHEY, CDR2 SVGEGT. The CDR3 totals 14 residues. The CDR3 protein is CASSFGESTDTQYF. DNA for the CDR3: TGTGCCAGCAGTTTCGGGGAAAGCACAGATACGCAGTATTTT.

This clonotype has just one count. The CDR3 nucleotides read TGCAGCGCTCCTTGGGACTACAATGAGCAGTTCTTC. Protein product: CSAPWDYNEQFF. The chain recombines TRBV29-1 with TRBJ2-1; no firm D call. From germline, CDR1 is SQVTM and CDR2 ANQGSEA. The CDR3 runs 12 residues. The ends were cut back, 7 bases at V and 3 bases at J, with 10 bases in the middle.

The CDR3, as DNA: TGTGCCAGCTCACAACGATGGCGGGGTGATAATTCACCCCTCCACTTT. This encodes CASSQRWRGDNSPLHF. This sequence joins TRBV18 and TRBJ1-6; D not resolved. CDR3 length equals 16 residues. CDR1 and CDR2 from the germline V gene are KGHSH and LQKENI. The V end lost 4 bases, the J end lost 5 bases, and 15 bases lay between the germline ends.

This chain links TRBV30 with TRBJ1-1, with D uncertain. The CDR3 contains 12 residues. Trimming took 3 bases from V and 1 from J, leaving 6 bases between them. Germline CDR1 and CDR2: GTSNPN and SVGIG (reference sequence). The CDR3 DNA follows: TGTGCCTGGAGAGCAGGGAACACTGAAGCTTTCTTT. As protein: CAWRAGNTEAFF.

The gene calls are TRBV4-3 and TRBJ1-1; a weak D match, TRBD1 (5 bases). Deletions cut 1 base from V and 7 bases from J, with 13 bases between. The CDR3 is made up of 14 amino acids. Germline CDR1 and CDR2: LGHNA and YSLEER. The CDR3 reads CASSQGGGGDEAFF. CDR3 sequence (DNA): TGCGCCAGCAGCCAAGGAGGCGGGGGGGATGAAGCTTTCTTT.

The CDR3, as DNA: TGCGCCAGCAGCTCGCCTCATGGCCAAGAGACCCAGTACTTC. It translates to CASSSPHGQETQYF. The V gene is TRBV5-1, the J gene TRBJ2-5; D gene uncertain. Trimming removed 3 bases from V and 1 base from J, with 10 bases in between. CDR3 length equals 14 residues. Per the germline V gene, CDR1 is SGHRS and CDR2 is YFSETQ.

The chain links TRBV19 to TRBJ2-2; perhaps TRBD2 as D (6 bases). The V gene's germline CDR1 is LNHDA and CDR2 SQIVND (reference sequence). The CDR3 spans 12 residues. Trimming took off 9 bases at V and 8 bases at J, with 13 bases between the two ends. CDR3 region: CASQWEAGELFF. CDR3 DNA sequence: TGTGCCAGCCAGTGGGAGGCTGGGGAGCTGTTTTTT.

The chain uses TRBV20-1 and TRBJ2-7; D gene ambiguous. The CDR3 runs to 13 residues. V shed 0 bases and J shed 4 bases, with 10 bases lying between them. The germline gives CDR1 DFQATT, CDR2 SNEGSKA (reference sequence). In DNA, the CDR3 is TGCAGTGCTAGAGACACCAGGAATTACGAGCAGTACTTC. The encoded protein is CSARDTRNYEQYF.

The chain couples TRBV20-1 to TRBJ1-1; D possibly corresponds to TRBD1 (6 bases). This CDR3 spans 13 amino acids. The V end lost 6 bases, the J end lost 3 bases, and 14 bases lay between the germline ends. CDR1 is DFQATT, CDR2 SNEGSKA, per germline (reference sequence). The CDR3 spells CSARGGVYTEAFF. The DNA for the CDR3 is TGCAGTGCGCGAGGGGGGGTGTACACTGAAGCTTTCTTT.

The V gene is TRBV28, the J gene TRBJ2-7; no clear D gene. CDR1 is MDHEN, CDR2 SYDVKM, per germline. Deletions cut 5 bases from V and 4 bases from J, with 6 bases between. CDR3 size: 11 residues. In DNA, the CDR3 is TGTGCCAGCAGTCCCCAGTACGAGCAGTACTTC. Amino acid sequence: CASSPQYEQYF.

The chain has TRBV27 and TRBJ2-3; 12 nucleotides line up with TRBD1. Germline assignment: CDR1 MNHEY and CDR2 SMNVEV (reference sequence). The CDR3 is 17 amino acids. The trim removed 4 bases at V and 7 bases at J, leaving 12 bases unmatched. Here the CDR3 reads CASSSPLRDRGRNTQYF. The CDR3 bases are TGTGCCAGCAGTTCTCCTCTCCGGGACAGGGGGCGAAATACGCAGTATTTT.

This chain joins TRBV30 and TRBJ2-7; D is possibly TRBD2 (5 bases). The CDR3 consists of 13 residues. From germline, CDR1 is GTSNPN and CDR2 SVGIG (reference sequence). Trimming took off 0 bases at V and 0 bases at J, with 6 bases between the two ends. CDR3 region: CAWSVGGSYEQYF. The CDR3 coding sequence is TGTGCCTGGAGTGTAGGAGGCTCCTACGAGCAGTACTTC.

This CDR3 reads CASSTIGGYEQYF. The CDR3 DNA is TGTGCCAGCAGTACGATAGGGGGCTACGAGCAGTACTTC. V gene TRBV13 combines with J gene TRBJ2-7; the D gene is possibly TRBD1 (6 bases). The V gene lost 6 bases and the J gene lost 3 bases, with 12 bases spanning the gap. CDR3 length equals 13 residues. CDR1 is PRHDT, CDR2 FYEKMQ, per germline (reference sequence).

The rearrangement links TRBV16 to TRBJ1-2; perhaps TRBD1 as D (6 bases). V was trimmed by 2 bases and J by 4 bases, leaving 17 bases between them. Germline V gene lookup returns CDR1 KGHSY and CDR2 FQNENV. The CDR3 is 16 amino acids. For the CDR3, the DNA is TGTGCCAGCAGCCAAATCCCTGGGGACACAACCTATGGCTACACCTTC. Translated: CASSQIPGDTTYGYTF.

CDR3 nucleotides: TGTGCCTGGAGTGTACGGATAAATGAGCAGTTCTTC. Its translation is CAWSVRINEQFF. This rearrangement joins TRBV30 to TRBJ2-1; D is undetermined. CDR1 and CDR2 (germline): GTSNPN, SVGIG (reference sequence). The V gene lost 0 bases and the J gene lost 7 bases, with 7 bases spanning the gap. This CDR3 has 12 residues.

The chain carries TRBV29-1 and TRBJ2-5, with D possibly being TRBD2 (6 bases). CDR1 is SQVTM and CDR2 is ANQGSEA in the germline V gene. This CDR3 has 16 amino acids. V was pared by 4 bases and J by 8 bases, with 26 bases between. Here the CDR3 reads CSVVGLPKAGHSTQYF. The CDR3 coding sequence is TGCAGCGTTGTGGGACTGCCAAAAGCCGGCCATAGTACCCAGTACTTC.

CDR3 nucleotides: TGTGCCTGGGAAACGGGACTAGGCACAGATACGCAGTATTTT. This codes for CAWETGLGTDTQYF. V gene TRBV30 combines with J gene TRBJ2-3, with 8 nucleotides matching TRBD2. V shed 5 bases, J shed 1 base, and the junction held 5 bases outside the gene matches. CDR1 is GTSNPN, CDR2 SVGIG, per germline (reference sequence). The CDR3 covers 14 residues.

The chain recombines TRBV4-3 with TRBJ1-1; D unclear. With 0 bases removed from V and 4 bases from J, the gap between germline ends came to 6 bases. CDR1 LGHNA and CDR2 YSLEER come from the germline V gene. This CDR3 is 13 amino acids long. In DNA form, the CDR3 reads TGCGCCAGCAGCCAAGACTGGGGCACTGAAGCTTTCTTT. As protein: CASSQDWGTEAFF.

J is TRBJ2-1 and V is TRBV20-1, with D possibly TRBD1 on 5 matching bases. Germline lookup yields CDR1 DFQATT and CDR2 SNEGSKA (reference sequence). V was pared by 5 bases and J by 0 bases, with 11 bases between. This CDR3 is built from 14 residues. The CDR3 protein is CSAAGLSSYNEQFF. CDR3 DNA sequence: TGCAGTGCTGCAGGGTTGAGCTCCTACAATGAGCAGTTCTTC.